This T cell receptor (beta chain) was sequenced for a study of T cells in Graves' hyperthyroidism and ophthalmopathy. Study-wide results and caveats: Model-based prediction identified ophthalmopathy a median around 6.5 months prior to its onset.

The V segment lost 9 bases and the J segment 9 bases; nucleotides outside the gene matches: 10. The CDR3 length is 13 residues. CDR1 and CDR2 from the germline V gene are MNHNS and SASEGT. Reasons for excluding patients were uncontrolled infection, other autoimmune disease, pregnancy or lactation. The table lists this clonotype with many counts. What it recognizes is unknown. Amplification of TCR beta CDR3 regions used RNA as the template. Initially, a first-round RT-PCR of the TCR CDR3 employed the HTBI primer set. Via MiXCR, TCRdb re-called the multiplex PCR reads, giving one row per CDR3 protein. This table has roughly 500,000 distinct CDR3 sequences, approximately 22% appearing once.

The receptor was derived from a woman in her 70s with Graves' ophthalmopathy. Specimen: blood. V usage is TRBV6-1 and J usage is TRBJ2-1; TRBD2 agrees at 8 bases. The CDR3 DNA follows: TGTGCCAGTCTAACAGCGGGAGCGAGTGAGCAGTTCTTC. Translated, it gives CASLTAGASEQFF.